This record covers a single T cell receptor beta chain. The antigen is undetermined. The data were taken from a study of beta chain features in type 1 diabetes. Study findings and constraints: Type 1 diabetes patients had TCRB CDR3s that were shorter (moderately but significantly so) in all four CD4+ subsets. Type 1 diabetes patients had VDJ junctions that carried fewer insertions and more deletions. It was not settled here whether HLA type affects TCRB rearrangement.

What was sequenced were expressed TCRB transcripts, since all of the isolated RNA had been reverse transcribed. TCRdb's copy holds only in-frame clones and misses some; the assay was immunoSEQ multiplex PCR. The repertoire holds 600,000 or so clones, with about 14% as singletons. CDR1 is MNHNY, CDR2 SVGAGI, per germline (reference sequence). The V and J ends lost 5 bases and 0 bases respectively, with 8 bases between them. The CDR3 is 13 residues long. Per donor, one heparinised blood draw averaged about 116 mL. This chain uses TRBV6-6 with TRBJ2-7; D uncertain. The sequenced sample consisted of naive CD4+ T cells from blood. The TCR was taken from a man aged 18 to 30 with type 1 diabetes. The CDR3 spells CASSDPNSYEQYF. The CDR3, as DNA: TGTGCCAGCAGTGACCCGAACTCCTACGAGCAGTACTTC.